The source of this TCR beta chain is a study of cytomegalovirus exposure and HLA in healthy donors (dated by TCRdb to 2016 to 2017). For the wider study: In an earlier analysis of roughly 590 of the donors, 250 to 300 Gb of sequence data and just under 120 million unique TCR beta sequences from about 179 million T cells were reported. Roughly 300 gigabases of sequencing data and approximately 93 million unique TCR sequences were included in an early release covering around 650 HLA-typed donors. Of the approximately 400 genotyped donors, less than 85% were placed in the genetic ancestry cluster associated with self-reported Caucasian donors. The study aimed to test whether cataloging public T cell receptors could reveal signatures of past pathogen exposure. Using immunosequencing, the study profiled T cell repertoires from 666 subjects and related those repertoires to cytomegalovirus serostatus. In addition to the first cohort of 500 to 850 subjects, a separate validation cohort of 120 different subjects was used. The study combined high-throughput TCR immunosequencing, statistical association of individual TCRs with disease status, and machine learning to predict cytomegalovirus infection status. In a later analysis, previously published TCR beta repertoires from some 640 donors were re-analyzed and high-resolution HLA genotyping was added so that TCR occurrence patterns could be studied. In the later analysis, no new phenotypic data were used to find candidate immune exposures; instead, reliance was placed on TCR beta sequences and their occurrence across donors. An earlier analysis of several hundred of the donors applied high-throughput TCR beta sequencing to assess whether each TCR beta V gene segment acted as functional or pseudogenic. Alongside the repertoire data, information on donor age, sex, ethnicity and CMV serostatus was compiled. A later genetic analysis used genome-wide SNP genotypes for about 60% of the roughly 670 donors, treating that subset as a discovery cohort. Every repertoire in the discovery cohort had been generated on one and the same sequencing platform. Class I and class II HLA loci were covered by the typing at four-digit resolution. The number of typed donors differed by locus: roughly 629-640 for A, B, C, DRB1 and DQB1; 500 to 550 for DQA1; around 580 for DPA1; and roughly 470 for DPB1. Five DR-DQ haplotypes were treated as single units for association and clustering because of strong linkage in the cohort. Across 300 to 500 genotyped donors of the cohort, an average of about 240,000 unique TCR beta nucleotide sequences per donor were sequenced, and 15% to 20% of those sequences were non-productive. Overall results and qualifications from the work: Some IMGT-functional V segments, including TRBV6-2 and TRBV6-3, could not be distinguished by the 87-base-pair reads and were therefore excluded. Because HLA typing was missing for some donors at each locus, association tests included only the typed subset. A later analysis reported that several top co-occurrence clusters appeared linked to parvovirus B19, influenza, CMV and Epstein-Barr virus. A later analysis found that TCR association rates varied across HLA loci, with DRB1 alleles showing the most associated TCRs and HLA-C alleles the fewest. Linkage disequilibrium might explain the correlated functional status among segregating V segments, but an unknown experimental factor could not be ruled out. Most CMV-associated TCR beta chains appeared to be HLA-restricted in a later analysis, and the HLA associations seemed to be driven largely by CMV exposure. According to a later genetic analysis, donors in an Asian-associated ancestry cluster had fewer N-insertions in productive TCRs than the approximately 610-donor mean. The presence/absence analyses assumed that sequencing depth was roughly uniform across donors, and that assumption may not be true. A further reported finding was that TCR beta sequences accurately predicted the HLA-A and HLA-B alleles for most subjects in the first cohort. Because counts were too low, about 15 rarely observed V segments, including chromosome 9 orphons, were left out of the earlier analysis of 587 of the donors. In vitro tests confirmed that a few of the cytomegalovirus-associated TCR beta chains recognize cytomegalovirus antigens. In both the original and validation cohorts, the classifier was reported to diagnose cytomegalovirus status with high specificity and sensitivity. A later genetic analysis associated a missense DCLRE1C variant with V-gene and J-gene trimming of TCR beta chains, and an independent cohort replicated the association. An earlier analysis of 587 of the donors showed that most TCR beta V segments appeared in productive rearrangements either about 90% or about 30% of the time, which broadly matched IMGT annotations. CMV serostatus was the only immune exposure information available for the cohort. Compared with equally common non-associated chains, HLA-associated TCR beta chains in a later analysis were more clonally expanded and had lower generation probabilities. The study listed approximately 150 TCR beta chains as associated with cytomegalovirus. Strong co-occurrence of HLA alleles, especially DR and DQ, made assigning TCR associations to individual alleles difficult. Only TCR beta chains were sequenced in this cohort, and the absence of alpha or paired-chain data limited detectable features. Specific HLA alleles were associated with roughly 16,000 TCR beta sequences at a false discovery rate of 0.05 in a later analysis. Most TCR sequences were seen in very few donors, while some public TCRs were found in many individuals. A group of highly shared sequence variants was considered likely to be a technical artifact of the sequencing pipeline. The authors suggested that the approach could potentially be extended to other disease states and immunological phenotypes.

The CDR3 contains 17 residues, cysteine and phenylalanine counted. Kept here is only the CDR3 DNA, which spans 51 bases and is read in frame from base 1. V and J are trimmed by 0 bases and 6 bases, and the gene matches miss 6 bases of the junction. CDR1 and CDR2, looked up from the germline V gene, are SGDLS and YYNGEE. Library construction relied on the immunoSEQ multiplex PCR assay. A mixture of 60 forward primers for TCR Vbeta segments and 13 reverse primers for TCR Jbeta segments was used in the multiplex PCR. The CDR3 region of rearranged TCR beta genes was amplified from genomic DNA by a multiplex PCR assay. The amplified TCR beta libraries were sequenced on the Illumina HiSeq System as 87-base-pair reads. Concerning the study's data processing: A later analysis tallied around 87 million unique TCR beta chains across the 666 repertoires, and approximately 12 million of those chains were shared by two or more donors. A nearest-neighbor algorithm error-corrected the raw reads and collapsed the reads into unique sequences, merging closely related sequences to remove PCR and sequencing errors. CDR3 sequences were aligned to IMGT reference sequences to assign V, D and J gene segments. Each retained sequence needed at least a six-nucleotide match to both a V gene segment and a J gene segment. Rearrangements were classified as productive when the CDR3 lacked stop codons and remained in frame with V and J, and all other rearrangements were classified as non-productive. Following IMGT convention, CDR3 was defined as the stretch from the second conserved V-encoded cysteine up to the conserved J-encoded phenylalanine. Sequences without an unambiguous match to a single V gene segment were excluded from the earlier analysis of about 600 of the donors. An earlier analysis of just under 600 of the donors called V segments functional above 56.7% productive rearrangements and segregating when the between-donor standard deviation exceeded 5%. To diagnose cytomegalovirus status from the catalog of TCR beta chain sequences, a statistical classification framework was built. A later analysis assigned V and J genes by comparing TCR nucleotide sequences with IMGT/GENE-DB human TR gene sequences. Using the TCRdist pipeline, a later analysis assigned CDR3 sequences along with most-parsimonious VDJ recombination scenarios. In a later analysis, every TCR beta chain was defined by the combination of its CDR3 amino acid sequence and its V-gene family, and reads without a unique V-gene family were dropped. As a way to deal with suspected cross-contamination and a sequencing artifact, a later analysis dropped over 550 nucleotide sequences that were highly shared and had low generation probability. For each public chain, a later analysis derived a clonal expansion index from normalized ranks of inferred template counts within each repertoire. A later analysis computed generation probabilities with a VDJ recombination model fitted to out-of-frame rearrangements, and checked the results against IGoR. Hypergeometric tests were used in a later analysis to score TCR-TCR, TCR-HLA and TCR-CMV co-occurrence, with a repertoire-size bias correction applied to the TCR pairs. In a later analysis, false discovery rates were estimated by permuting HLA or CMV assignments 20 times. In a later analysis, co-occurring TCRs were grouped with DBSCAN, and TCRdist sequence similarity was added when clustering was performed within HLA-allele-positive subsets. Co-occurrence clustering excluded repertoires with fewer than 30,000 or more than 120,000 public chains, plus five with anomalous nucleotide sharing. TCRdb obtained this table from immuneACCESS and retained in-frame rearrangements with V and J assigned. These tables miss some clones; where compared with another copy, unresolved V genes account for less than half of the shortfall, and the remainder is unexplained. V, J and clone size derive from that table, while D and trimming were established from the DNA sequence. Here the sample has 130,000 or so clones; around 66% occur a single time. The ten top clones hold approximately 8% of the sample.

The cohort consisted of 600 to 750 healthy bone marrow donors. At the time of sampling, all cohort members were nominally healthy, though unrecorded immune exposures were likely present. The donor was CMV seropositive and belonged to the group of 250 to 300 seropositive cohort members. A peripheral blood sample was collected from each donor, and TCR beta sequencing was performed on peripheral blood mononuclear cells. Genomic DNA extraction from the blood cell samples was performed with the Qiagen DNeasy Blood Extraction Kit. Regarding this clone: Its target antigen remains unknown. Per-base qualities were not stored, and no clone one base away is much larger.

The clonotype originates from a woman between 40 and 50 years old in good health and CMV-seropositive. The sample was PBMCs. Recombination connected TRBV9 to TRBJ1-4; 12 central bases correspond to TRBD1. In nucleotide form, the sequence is TGTGCCAGCAGCGTAGGGGACAGGGGGCGCGGGGATGAAAAACTGTTTTTT. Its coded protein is CASSVGDRGRGDEKLFF.